A single sample is the source of the 12 T cell receptor beta chains below, sequenced in a study of early T cells in non-severe SARS-CoV-2 infection listed by TCRdb under 2021. Receptor amplification or capture employed 5' RACE. Data came from a NextSeq 500. TCRdb handled the public reads itself, with Q25 trimming in fastp and clone calling in MiXCR, and kept productive beta chains. One record per CDR3 amino acid sequence lists the most common genes and DNA. The sample includes tens of thousands of distinct CDR3 sequences, with 13% to 15% observed a single time. About 4% of the sample comes from the top ten. This material consisted of whole blood, taken at baseline. Receptors were obtained from an adult who was a healthcare worker with PCR-confirmed SARS-CoV-2 infection or an uninfected control (not recorded which).

This clonotype was observed a handful of times. This chain joins TRBV28 and TRBJ1-1; no reliable D call. The V and J ends lost 7 bases and 1 base respectively, with 4 bases between them. Germline V gene sequence: CDR1 MDHEN, CDR2 SYDVKM. This CDR3 is built from 11 residues. CDR3 nucleotide sequence: TGTGCCAGCATGGGGAACACTGAAGCTTTCTTT. Amino acid sequence: CASMGNTEAFF. The complete variable domain, with remaining parts taken from reference TRBV28 and TRBJ1-1, reads DVKVTQSSRYLVKRTGEKVFLECVQDMDHENMFWYRQDPGLGLRLIYFSYDVKMKEKGDIPEGYSVSREKKERFSLILESASTNQTSMYLCASMGNTEAFFGQGTRLTVV.

This chain uses TRBV29-1 with TRBJ2-5; 8 bases fit TRBD1. This CDR3 is built from 12 residues. Germline V CDR1 and CDR2: SQVTM, ANQGSEA. Germline trimming cut 6 bases from V and 5 bases from J; bases unmatched to any gene: 5. CDR3 protein: CSVDRAAETQYF. The DNA for the CDR3 is TGCAGCGTGGACAGGGCGGCGGAGACCCAGTACTTC.

The chain has TRBV18 and TRBJ2-3, with a possible D match to TRBD2 (5 bases). CDR1 is KGHSH and CDR2 is LQKENI in the germline V gene. The CDR3 totals 16 residues. V was shortened by 3 bases and J by 0 bases, with 13 bases between the two germline ends. CDR3: CASSPPARASTDTQYF. The CDR3 bases are TGTGCCAGCTCACCTCCTGCGCGGGCAAGCACAGATACGCAGTATTTT.

In its sample, this clonotype was seen a few times. This rearrangement joins TRBV28 to TRBJ2-7; perhaps TRBD1 as D (5 bases). The ends were cut back, 10 bases at V and 3 bases at J, with 22 bases in the middle. From germline, CDR1 is MDHEN and CDR2 SYDVKM. This CDR3 spans 15 amino acids. This CDR3 is CATRPPARAGYEQYF. The CDR3 DNA follows: TGTGCCACACGGCCCCCGGCCAGGGCAGGCTACGAGCAGTACTTC.

The table lists this clonotype with a few counts. The chain joins TRBV6-1 to TRBJ2-1; D is undetermined. The germline CDR1 and CDR2 sequences are MNHNS and SASEGT. The CDR3 runs to 16 residues. With 9 bases removed from V and 0 bases from J, the gap between germline ends came to 18 bases. For the CDR3, the DNA is TGTGCCAGTTCCCCGGCCCACGGAAGCTCCTACAATGAGCAGTTCTTC. Translation gives CASSPAHGSSYNEQFF.

The gene calls are TRBV6-5 and TRBJ2-3; D ambiguous. This CDR3 comprises 12 residues. Germline V lookup: CDR1 MNHEY, CDR2 SVGAGI. Trimming pared 5 bases from V and 8 bases from J, leaving 11 bases between. The CDR3 DNA follows: TGTGCCAGCAGTCAGATATGGGGTACGCAGTATTTT. It specifies CASSQIWGTQYF.

In its sample, this clonotype was seen a few times. This chain uses TRBV5-4 with TRBJ2-5, with D unresolved. Trimming took off 4 bases at V and 2 bases at J, with 15 bases between the two ends. Germline V lookup: CDR1 SGHNT, CDR2 YYREEE (reference sequence). The CDR3 consists of 15 residues. In nucleotides, the CDR3 is TGTGCCAGCAGCACCTACTCGGACCAGCAAGAGACCCAGTACTTC. Its translation is CASSTYSDQQETQYF.

The gene calls are TRBV7-9 and TRBJ2-5; 7 bases map to TRBD2. Germline V gives CDR1 SEHNR, CDR2 FQNEAQ (reference sequence). The CDR3 sequence is 16 residues long. V lost 3 bases to trimming and J lost 2 bases; unmatched junction nucleotides: 9. The CDR3 sequence: CASSFGLGKFQETQYF. CDR3 bases: TGTGCCAGCAGCTTTGGACTAGGAAAGTTTCAAGAGACCCAGTACTTC.

This clonotype was seen a single time. The rearrangement uses TRBV20-1 and TRBJ2-5; 8 bases line up with TRBD2. The V and J ends lost 2 bases and 5 bases, in that order; junction bases with no gene match: 10. In germline, CDR1 is DFQATT, CDR2 SNEGSKA (reference sequence). This CDR3 is 15 amino acids long. CDR3 DNA: TGCAGTGCTAGACCCGGGACTAGGAGCCCGGAGACCCAGTACTTC. Its translation is CSARPGTRSPETQYF.

This clonotype was seen only a few times. The V and J genes are TRBV12-3 or TRBV12-4 and TRBJ2-7; 11 bases agree with TRBD1. After removal of 3 bases from V and 4 bases from J, the junction contained 8 bases not matched to a gene. The CDR3 has 16 amino acids. The CDR3 DNA sequence: TGTGCCAGCAGTTTCCTCGGACAGGGGGCCGGGTACGAGCAGTACTTC. It codes for CASSFLGQGAGYEQYF.

This clonotype turned up a few times. J is TRBJ2-2 and V is TRBV27, with 8 bases aligning to TRBD1. V trimming: 4 bases; J trimming: 13 bases; junction bases outside the gene matches: 14. CDR1 and CDR2 (germline): MNHEY, SMNVEV (reference sequence). This CDR3 region has 15 residues. This chain's CDR3 is CASSYTGQALTGLFF. The DNA of the CDR3 is TGTGCCAGCAGTTATACGGGACAGGCCTTAACGGGGCTGTTTTTT.

This clonotype showed up just a few times. The chain is built from TRBV20-1 and TRBJ2-1, with D perhaps matching TRBD1 or TRBD2 (6 bases each). The germline gives CDR1 DFQATT, CDR2 SNEGSKA (reference sequence). The V and J ends lost 6 bases and 5 bases respectively, with 20 bases between them. The CDR3 runs 15 residues. This CDR3 is CSAPAGASENNEQFF. Here the CDR3 DNA reads TGCAGTGCCCCAGCAGGGGCTAGCGAGAACAATGAGCAGTTCTTC.